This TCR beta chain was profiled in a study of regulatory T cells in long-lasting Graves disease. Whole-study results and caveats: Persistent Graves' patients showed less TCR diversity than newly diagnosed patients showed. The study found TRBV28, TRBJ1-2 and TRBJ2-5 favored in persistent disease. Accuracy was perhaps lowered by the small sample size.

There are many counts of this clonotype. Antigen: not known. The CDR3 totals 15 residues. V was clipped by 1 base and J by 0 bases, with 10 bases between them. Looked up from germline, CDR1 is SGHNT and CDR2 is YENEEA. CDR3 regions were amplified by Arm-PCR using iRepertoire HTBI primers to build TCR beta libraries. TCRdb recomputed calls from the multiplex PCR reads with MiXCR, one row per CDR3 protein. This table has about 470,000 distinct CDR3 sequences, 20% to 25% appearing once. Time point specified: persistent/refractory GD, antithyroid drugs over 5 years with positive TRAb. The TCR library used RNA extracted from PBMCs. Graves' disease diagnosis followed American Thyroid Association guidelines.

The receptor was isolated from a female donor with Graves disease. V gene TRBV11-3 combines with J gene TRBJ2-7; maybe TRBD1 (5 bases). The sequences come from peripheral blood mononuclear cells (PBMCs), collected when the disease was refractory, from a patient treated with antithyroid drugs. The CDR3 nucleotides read TGTGCCAGCAGCTTAGGGGGCATCGGCTCCTACGAGCAGTACTTC. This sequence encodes CASSLGGIGSYEQYF.